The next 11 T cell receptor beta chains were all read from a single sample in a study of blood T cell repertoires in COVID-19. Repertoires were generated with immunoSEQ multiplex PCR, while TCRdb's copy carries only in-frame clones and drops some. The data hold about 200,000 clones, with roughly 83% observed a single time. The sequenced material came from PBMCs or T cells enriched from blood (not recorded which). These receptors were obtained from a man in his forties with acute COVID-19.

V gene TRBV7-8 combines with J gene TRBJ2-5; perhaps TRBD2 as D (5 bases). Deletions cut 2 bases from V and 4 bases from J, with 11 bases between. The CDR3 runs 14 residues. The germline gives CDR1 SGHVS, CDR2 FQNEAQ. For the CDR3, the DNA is TGTGCCAGCAGCTTATTCGGGGTGCGAGAGACCCAGTACTTC. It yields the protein CASSLFGVRETQYF.

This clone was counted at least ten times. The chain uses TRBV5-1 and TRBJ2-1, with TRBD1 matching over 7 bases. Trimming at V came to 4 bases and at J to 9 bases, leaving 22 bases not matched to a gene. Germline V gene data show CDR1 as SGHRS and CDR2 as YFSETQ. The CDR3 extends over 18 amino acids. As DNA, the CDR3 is TGCGCCAGCAGCCCACTGGAAACTACCGGAATTAGGGGGCCTGAGCAGTTCTTC. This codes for CASSPLETTGIRGPEQFF.

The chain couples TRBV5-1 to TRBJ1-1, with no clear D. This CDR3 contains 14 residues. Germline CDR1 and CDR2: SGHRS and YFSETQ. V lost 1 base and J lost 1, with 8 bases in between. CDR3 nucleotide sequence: TGCGCCAGCAGCTTGTTTCAGGAGAACACTGAAGCTTTCTTT. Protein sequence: CASSLFQENTEAFF.

The CDR3 region is CASSPSGAMNTEAFF. Here the CDR3 DNA reads TGTGCCAGTAGTCCGAGCGGGGCTATGAACACTGAAGCTTTCTTT. The chain links TRBV19 to TRBJ1-1; weak D call: TRBD1 (5 bases). The ends were cut back, 5 bases at V and 0 bases at J, with 13 bases in the middle. Germline V gives CDR1 LNHDA, CDR2 SQIVND (reference sequence). The CDR3 has 15 amino acids.

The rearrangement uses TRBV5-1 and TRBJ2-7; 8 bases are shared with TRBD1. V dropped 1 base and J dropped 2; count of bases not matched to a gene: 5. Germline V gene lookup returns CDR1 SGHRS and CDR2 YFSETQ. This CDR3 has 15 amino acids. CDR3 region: CASSLPPGQAYEQYF. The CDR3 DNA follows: TGCGCCAGCAGCTTGCCCCCGGGACAGGCCTACGAGCAGTACTTC.

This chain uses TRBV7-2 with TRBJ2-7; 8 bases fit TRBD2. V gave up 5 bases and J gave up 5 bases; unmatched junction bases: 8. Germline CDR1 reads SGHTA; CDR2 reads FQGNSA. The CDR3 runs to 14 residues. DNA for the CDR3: TGTGCCAGCAGCCCGACTAGCGTGGCGGACGAGCAGTACTTC. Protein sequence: CASSPTSVADEQYF.

The CDR3 here is CASSNRGRPTQETQYF. For the CDR3, the DNA is TGTGCCAGCAGTAACAGGGGGCGACCGACCCAAGAGACCCAGTACTTC. This sequence joins TRBV28 and TRBJ2-5, with 9 bases aligning to TRBD1. This CDR3 contains 16 residues. Germline V gene sequence: CDR1 MDHEN, CDR2 SYDVKM. Unmatched junction bases numbered 8, after V lost 5 bases and J lost 1 base.

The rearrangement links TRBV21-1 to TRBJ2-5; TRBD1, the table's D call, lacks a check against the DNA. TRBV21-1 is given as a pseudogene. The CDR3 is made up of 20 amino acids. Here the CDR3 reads CASSFRGNQGDRAIQETQYF. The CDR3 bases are TGTGCCAGCAGCTTTCGCGGTAATCAGGGGGACAGGGCAATCCAAGAGACCCAGTACTTC.

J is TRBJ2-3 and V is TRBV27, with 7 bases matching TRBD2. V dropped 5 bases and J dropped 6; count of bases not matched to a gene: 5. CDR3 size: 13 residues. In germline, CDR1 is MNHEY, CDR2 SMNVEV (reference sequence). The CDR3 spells CASSKTSRDTQYF. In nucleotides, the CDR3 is TGTGCCAGCAGTAAGACTAGCAGGGATACGCAGTATTTT.

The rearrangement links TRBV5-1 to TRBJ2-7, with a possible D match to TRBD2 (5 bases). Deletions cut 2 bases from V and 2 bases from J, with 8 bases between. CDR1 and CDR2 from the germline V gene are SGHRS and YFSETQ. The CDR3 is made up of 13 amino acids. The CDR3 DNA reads TGCGCCAGCAGCTTAGCGGATACCTACGAGCAGTACTTC. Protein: CASSLADTYEQYF.

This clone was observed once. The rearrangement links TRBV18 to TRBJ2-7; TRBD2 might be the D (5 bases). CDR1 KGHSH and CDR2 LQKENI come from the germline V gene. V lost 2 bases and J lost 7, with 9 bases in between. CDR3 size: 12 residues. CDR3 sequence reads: CASSPVGEEQYF. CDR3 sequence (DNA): TGTGCCAGCTCACCAGTCGGGGAAGAGCAGTACTTC.